The rows below give T cell receptor beta chains drawn from one sample of a study of molecular identifiers for immune sequencing clone quantification. One entry per CDR3 protein, called by TCRdb with MiXCR from the PCR reads. The sample holds approximately 550,000 distinct CDR3 sequences, around 25% seen once. Sequenced: naive CD8+ T cells from blood, with Jurkat cell RNA spiked in. The receptors originated from a human donor in good health. Some libraries in this study had Jurkat cell RNA spiked in. The CDR3 runs from the conserved cysteine through the conserved F or W. A D gene is named only where the DNA matches it firmly. Clone size, where shown, is once, few, many, or a class for clones that have expanded.

d_gene: TRBD2; j_gene: TRBJ2-5; v_gene: TRBV13; abundance: NA; CDR3aa: CASIFPGPGTSGEETQYF; CDR3nt: TGTGCCAGCATCTTCCCTGGACCGGGGACTAGCGGAGAAGAGACCCAGTACTTC
d_gene: NA; j_gene: TRBJ2-3; v_gene: TRBV5-1; abundance: many; CDR3aa: CASSLEWGAVTDTQYF; CDR3nt: TGCGCCAGCAGCTTGGAGTGGGGGGCGGTAACAGATACGCAGTATTTT
d_gene: TRBD2; j_gene: TRBJ2-7; v_gene: TRBV5-6; abundance: few; CDR3aa: CASSLGGGPHEQYF; CDR3nt: TGTGCCAGCAGCTTGGGGGGGGGACCCCACGAGCAGTACTTC
d_gene: NA; j_gene: TRBJ2-2; v_gene: TRBV24-1; abundance: few; CDR3aa: CATSRSQTNTGELFF; CDR3nt: TGTGCCACCAGTCGCTCACAAACGAACACCGGGGAGCTGTTTTTT
d_gene: NA; j_gene: TRBJ1-1; v_gene: TRBV7-2; abundance: NA; CDR3aa: CASSLVADYTEAFF; CDR3nt: TGTGCCAGCAGCTTAGTGGCAGATTACACTGAAGCTTTCTTT
d_gene: NA; j_gene: TRBJ2-3; v_gene: TRBV4-3; abundance: many; CDR3aa: CASSQDRSGRYTQYF; CDR3nt: TGCGCCAGCAGCCAAGATCGGTCAGGGCGGTATACGCAGTATTTT
d_gene: NA; j_gene: TRBJ2-3; v_gene: TRBV12-3/TRBV12-4; abundance: NA; CDR3aa: CAGSFYPDTQYF; CDR3nt: TGTGCCGGCAGTTTTTACCCAGATACGCAGTATTTT
d_gene: NA; j_gene: TRBJ2-7; v_gene: TRBV6-5; abundance: NA; CDR3aa: CASSYATGTPRGYEQYF; CDR3nt: TGTGCCAGCAGTTACGCCACCGGGACCCCCAGGGGCTACGAGCAGTACTTC
d_gene: NA; j_gene: TRBJ1-4; v_gene: TRBV7-9; abundance: few; CDR3aa: CASGSVGGANEKLFF; CDR3nt: TGTGCCAGCGGCTCTGTGGGGGGTGCTAATGAAAAACTGTTTTTT
d_gene: TRBD2; j_gene: TRBJ2-1; v_gene: TRBV2; abundance: NA; CDR3aa: CASNTSGGNNEQFF; CDR3nt: TGTGCCAGCAATACTAGCGGGGGTAACAATGAGCAGTTCTTC
d_gene: TRBD1; j_gene: TRBJ1-2; v_gene: TRBV27; abundance: many; CDR3aa: CASSLGQGYGYTF; CDR3nt: TGTGCCAGCAGTCTGGGACAGGGCTATGGCTACACCTTC
d_gene: NA; j_gene: TRBJ2-7; v_gene: TRBV7-6; abundance: many; CDR3aa: CASSSGSDGQPPYEQYF; CDR3nt: TGTGCCAGCAGCTCCGGTTCCGACGGACAGCCACCCTACGAGCAGTACTTC
d_gene: TRBD1; j_gene: TRBJ1-4; v_gene: TRBV20-1; abundance: few; CDR3aa: CSARWGDRNEKLFF; CDR3nt: TGCAGTGCTAGATGGGGGGACAGAAATGAAAAACTGTTTTTT
d_gene: TRBD2; j_gene: TRBJ2-1; v_gene: TRBV4-1; abundance: NA; CDR3aa: CASSQALAGLYNEQFF; CDR3nt: TGCGCCAGCAGCCAAGCCCTAGCGGGACTCTACAATGAGCAGTTCTTC
d_gene: TRBD1; j_gene: TRBJ2-3; v_gene: TRBV20-1; abundance: NA; CDR3aa: CSARDLSGQGAEFPDTQYF; CDR3nt: TGCAGTGCTAGAGATCTTAGCGGACAGGGGGCGGAATTCCCAGATACGCAGTATTTT
d_gene: NA; j_gene: TRBJ2-7; v_gene: TRBV12-3/TRBV12-4; abundance: many; CDR3aa: CASSWAEGSYEQYF; CDR3nt: TGTGCCAGCAGTTGGGCAGAGGGGTCCTACGAGCAGTACTTC
d_gene: NA; j_gene: TRBJ1-1; v_gene: TRBV6-2/TRBV6-3; abundance: few; CDR3aa: CASSWTNTGFDTEAFF; CDR3nt: TGTGCCAGCAGTTGGACCAACACAGGTTTCGACACTGAAGCTTTCTTT
d_gene: NA; j_gene: TRBJ1-5; v_gene: TRBV28; abundance: NA; CDR3aa: CASTEEYSNQPQHF; CDR3nt: TGTGCCAGCACTGAGGAATATAGCAATCAGCCCCAGCATTTT
d_gene: NA; j_gene: TRBJ2-5; v_gene: TRBV6-2/TRBV6-3; abundance: few; CDR3aa: CASSYSGPAAETQYF; CDR3nt: TGTGCCAGCAGTTACTCCGGACCCGCGGCAGAGACCCAGTACTTC
d_gene: NA; j_gene: TRBJ2-2; v_gene: TRBV7-6; abundance: few; CDR3aa: CASQPMNTGELFF; CDR3nt: TGTGCCAGCCAGCCCATGAACACCGGGGAGCTGTTTTTT
d_gene: NA; j_gene: TRBJ1-2; v_gene: TRBV9; abundance: few; CDR3aa: CASSVGAVNYGYTF; CDR3nt: TGTGCCAGCAGCGTAGGAGCAGTAAACTATGGCTACACCTTC
d_gene: TRBD2; j_gene: TRBJ2-3; v_gene: TRBV12-3/TRBV12-4; abundance: NA; CDR3aa: CASKTGLAGTDMQYF; CDR3nt: TGTGCCAGCAAGACCGGACTAGCGGGCACAGATATGCAGTATTTT
d_gene: NA; j_gene: TRBJ2-2; v_gene: TRBV4-3; abundance: NA; CDR3aa: CASSQVASANTGELFF; CDR3nt: TGCGCCAGCAGCCAAGTGGCCAGCGCGAACACCGGGGAGCTGTTTTTT
d_gene: TRBD2; j_gene: TRBJ2-3; v_gene: TRBV9; abundance: few; CDR3aa: CASSPGTSGPDTQYF; CDR3nt: TGTGCCAGCAGCCCTGGGACTAGCGGCCCAGATACGCAGTATTTT
d_gene: NA; j_gene: TRBJ2-2; v_gene: TRBV29-1; abundance: NA; CDR3aa: CSVSRDVDANTWELFF; CDR3nt: TGCAGCGTTTCTCGGGATGTAGACGCGAACACCTGGGAGCTGTTTTTT
d_gene: TRBD1; j_gene: TRBJ2-7; v_gene: TRBV27; abundance: NA; CDR3aa: CVSSLSGQGLWEQYF; CDR3nt: TGTGTCAGCAGTTTATCGGGACAGGGGCTGTGGGAGCAGTACTTC
d_gene: NA; j_gene: TRBJ1-4; v_gene: TRBV12-3/TRBV12-4; abundance: once; CDR3aa: CASSSSGSQSLFF; CDR3nt: TGTGCCAGCAGTTCATCAGGATCCCAGAGTCTGTTTTTT
d_gene: NA; j_gene: TRBJ2-2; v_gene: TRBV6-6; abundance: NA; CDR3aa: CASSYSVVKMNTGELFF; CDR3nt: TGTGCCAGCAGTTACTCGGTTGTGAAAATGAACACCGGGGAGCTGTTTTTT
d_gene: NA; j_gene: TRBJ1-5; v_gene: TRBV27; abundance: few; CDR3aa: CASSGRPGPQHF; CDR3nt: TGTGCCAGCTCAGGACGTCCGGGGCCCCAGCATTTT
d_gene: TRBD2; j_gene: TRBJ2-1; v_gene: TRBV7-2; abundance: once; CDR3aa: CASSTTGGYWTSGYNEQFF; CDR3nt: TGTGCCAGCAGCACCACAGGGGGCTATTGGACTAGCGGGTACAATGAGCAGTTCTTC
d_gene: NA; j_gene: TRBJ1-1; v_gene: TRBV12-3/TRBV12-4; abundance: NA; CDR3aa: CASSFWTDSSNTEAFF; CDR3nt: TGTGCCAGCAGTTTTTGGACGGACTCTTCGAACACTGAAGCTTTCTTT
d_gene: TRBD1; j_gene: TRBJ1-1; v_gene: TRBV11-2; abundance: once; CDR3aa: CANSQSIPDRVRTEAFF; CDR3nt: TGTGCCAACAGCCAATCAATCCCAGACAGGGTTCGCACTGAAGCTTTCTTT
d_gene: NA; j_gene: TRBJ1-4; v_gene: TRBV7-6; abundance: few; CDR3aa: CASSPNGGQGKLFF; CDR3nt: TGTGCCAGCAGCCCTAACGGGGGTCAGGGAAAACTGTTTTTT
d_gene: TRBD2; j_gene: TRBJ2-3; v_gene: TRBV9; abundance: few; CDR3aa: CASSVSGGRTDTQYF; CDR3nt: TGTGCCAGCAGCGTCAGCGGGGGTCGGACAGATACGCAGTATTTT
d_gene: TRBD2; j_gene: TRBJ2-7; v_gene: TRBV7-2; abundance: many; CDR3aa: CASSLTSGSEQYF; CDR3nt: TGCGCCAGCAGCTTGACTAGCGGGAGCGAGCAGTACTTC
d_gene: NA; j_gene: TRBJ1-1; v_gene: TRBV10-3; abundance: many; CDR3aa: CAISLRTDTEAFF; CDR3nt: TGTGCCATCAGCCTAAGGACAGACACTGAAGCTTTCTTT
d_gene: NA; j_gene: TRBJ1-1; v_gene: TRBV27; abundance: NA; CDR3aa: CASSASDFTEAFF; CDR3nt: TGTGCCAGCAGTGCTTCTGACTTTACTGAAGCTTTCTTT
d_gene: TRBD1; j_gene: TRBJ2-7; v_gene: TRBV6-2/TRBV6-3; abundance: few; CDR3aa: CASSPNIRDRGPHEQYF; CDR3nt: TGTGCCAGCAGCCCTAATATCCGGGACAGGGGCCCCCACGAGCAGTACTTC
d_gene: TRBD1; j_gene: TRBJ1-5; v_gene: TRBV10-3; abundance: NA; CDR3aa: CAISESWDSYSNQPQHF; CDR3nt: TGTGCCATCAGTGAGTCTTGGGACAGCTATAGCAATCAGCCCCAGCATTTT
d_gene: NA; j_gene: TRBJ1-1; v_gene: TRBV6-2/TRBV6-3; abundance: NA; CDR3aa: CASSYTGITEAFF; CDR3nt: TGTGCCAGCAGTTACACGGGGATCACTGAAGCTTTCTTT
d_gene: TRBD1; j_gene: TRBJ2-2; v_gene: TRBV30; abundance: NA; CDR3aa: CAWSTTGSGELFF; CDR3nt: TGTGCCTGGAGTACGACAGGGTCCGGGGAGCTGTTTTTT
d_gene: TRBD1; j_gene: TRBJ2-4; v_gene: TRBV12-3/TRBV12-4; abundance: many; CDR3aa: CASSPDRAVQYF; CDR3nt: TGTGCCAGCAGCCCCGACAGGGCCGTTCAGTACTTC
d_gene: NA; j_gene: TRBJ2-1; v_gene: TRBV7-9; abundance: few; CDR3aa: CASSPPSNEQFF; CDR3nt: TGTGCCAGCAGCCCACCTTCCAATGAGCAGTTCTTC
d_gene: NA; j_gene: TRBJ2-1; v_gene: TRBV12-3/TRBV12-4; abundance: NA; CDR3aa: CASSLAKAHEQFF; CDR3nt: TGTGCCAGCAGTTTAGCGAAGGCACATGAGCAGTTCTTC
d_gene: NA; j_gene: TRBJ2-2; v_gene: TRBV7-3; abundance: NA; CDR3aa: CASGLLGEATGELFF; CDR3nt: TGTGCCAGCGGCTTACTCGGGGAGGCCACCGGGGAGCTGTTTTTT